This TCR beta chain was sequenced during a study of shared clonotypes between healthy human individuals. Points from the study as a whole: Sorted-subset sequencing was shown by rarefaction to be incomplete despite large depth. Apart from blood, nothing was sampled; tissue repertoires likely differ.

Execution of the assay was at deep level. The table came from immunoSEQ multiplex PCR; TCRdb's copy has only in-frame clones and leaves some out. The sample yields about 2.3 million clones, about 92% seen once. With respect to this clone: What it binds is unknown.

The CDR3 is 14 amino acids. The V gene's germline CDR1 is SGHAT and CDR2 FQNNGV. With 5 bases removed from V and 4 bases from J, the gap between germline ends came to 12 bases. It was into CD45RA+ naive and CD45RA-negative memory subsets that the CD4+ cells were split. Sequenced sample: naive CD4+ T cells from PBMCs. The subset denotes: CD45RA+ positively selected. The chain is built from TRBV11-2 and TRBJ2-1; D is unclear. This clonotype was sampled from a man aged 18 to 29 in good health. Some clones in this sample may be carry-over from other donors' samples. CDR3 nucleotides: TGTGCCAGCAGCGCCTTGGTAGGGTACAATGAGCAGTTCTTC. This sequence encodes CASSALVGYNEQFF.